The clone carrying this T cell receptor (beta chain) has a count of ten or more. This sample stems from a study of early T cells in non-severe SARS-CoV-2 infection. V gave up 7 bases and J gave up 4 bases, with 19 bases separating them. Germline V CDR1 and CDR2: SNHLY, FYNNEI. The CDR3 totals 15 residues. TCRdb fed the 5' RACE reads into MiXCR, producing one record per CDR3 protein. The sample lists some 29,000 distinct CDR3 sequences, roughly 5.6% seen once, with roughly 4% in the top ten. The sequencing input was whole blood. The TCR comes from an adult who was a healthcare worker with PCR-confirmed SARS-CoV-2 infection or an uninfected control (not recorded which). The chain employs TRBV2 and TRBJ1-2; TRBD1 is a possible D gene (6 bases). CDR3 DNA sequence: TGTGCCAGCAACGGCCTCCTGACAGGTTTCTATGGCTACACCTTC. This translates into CASNGLLTGFYGYTF. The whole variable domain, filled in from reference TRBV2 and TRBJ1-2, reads EPEVTQTPSHQVTQMGQEVILRCVPISNHLYFYWYRQILGQKVEFLVSFYNNEISEKSEIFDDQFSVERPDGSNFTLKIRSTKLEDSAMYFCASNGLLTGFYGYTFGSGTRLTVV.